Each of the 25 T cell receptor beta chains below was sequenced from the same sample in a study of T-cell memory formation after mild COVID-19. From the 5' RACE reads, TCRdb called clonotypes with MiXCR, one entry per CDR3 protein. The data show 550,000 to 650,000 distinct CDR3 sequences, 15% to 20% seen once. What was sequenced was PBMCs or a T cell subset sorted from them (not recorded which). Receptors originate from an adult woman who had mild COVID-19 (a few samples of this study predate the infection). Cell type and time point are not known.

V is TRBV18 and J is TRBJ2-7; 7 bases agree with TRBD1. The CDR3 is 13 residues long. CDR1 is KGHSH, CDR2 LQKENI, per germline. Losses at the gene ends were 3 bases for V and 2 bases for J; bases not matched to a gene: 1. This CDR3 reads CASSPTGPYEQYF. In nucleotides, the CDR3 is TGTGCCAGCTCACCGACAGGGCCCTACGAGCAGTACTTC.

This clonotype was recorded a few times. V usage is TRBV14 and J usage is TRBJ2-3, with D tentatively TRBD2 (5 bases). The CDR3 has 14 residues. CDR1 and CDR2 from the germline V gene are SGHDN and FVKESK. Trimming removed 1 base at V and 4 bases at J, with 9 bases between. The CDR3 here is CASSQGGIADTQYF. CDR3 sequence (DNA): TGTGCCAGCAGCCAAGGAGGGATAGCAGATACGCAGTATTTT.

This clonotype was counted between two and nine times. The V gene is TRBV5-1, the J gene TRBJ2-1; 9 nucleotides match TRBD2. The CDR3 length is 16 residues. V trimming: 3 bases; J trimming: 7 bases; junction bases outside the gene matches: 11. The germline gives CDR1 SGHRS, CDR2 YFSETQ. This CDR3 reads CASSSGIPSGVNEQFF. CDR3 in DNA: TGCGCCAGCAGCTCTGGCATACCTAGCGGGGTGAATGAGCAGTTCTTC.

This clonotype has only a few counts. The chain has TRBV2 and TRBJ2-7; 13 bases map to TRBD2. Per germline, CDR1 SNHLY and CDR2 FYNNEI. The V segment lost 6 bases and the J segment 7 bases; nucleotides outside the gene matches: 9. CDR3 length equals 15 residues. CDR3 loop: CASRLGLAGAREQYF. In nucleotides, the CDR3 is TGTGCCAGCAGATTAGGACTAGCGGGAGCGCGTGAGCAGTACTTC.

This clonotype came up many times. V usage is TRBV7-9 and J usage is TRBJ2-2, with a possible D match to TRBD2 (6 bases). The V end was cut by 2 bases, the J end by 0 bases, with 10 bases between. From germline, CDR1 is SEHNR and CDR2 FQNEAQ (reference sequence). The length of the CDR3 is 16 residues. In DNA, the CDR3 is TGTGCCAGCAGCTTAACCGGGGGAGCGAACACCGGGGAGCTGTTTTTT. It yields the protein CASSLTGGANTGELFF.

The chain uses TRBV29-1 and TRBJ1-1; TRBD1 agrees at 7 bases. V was clipped by 6 bases and J by 4 bases; unmatched bases: 11. CDR3 size: 14 residues. CDR1 and CDR2 from the germline V gene are SQVTM and ANQGSEA. In DNA form, the CDR3 reads TGCAGCGTCCCTCAAGACAGGGATAGCACTGAAGCTTTCTTT. Its translation: CSVPQDRDSTEAFF.

This clonotype came up a few times. The rearrangement links TRBV9 to TRBJ2-3, with 7 bases identical to TRBD1. Germline V lookup: CDR1 SGDLS, CDR2 YYNGEE. V trimming: 0 bases; J trimming: 1 base; junction bases outside the gene matches: 11. The CDR3 is 18 amino acids. The CDR3 spells CASSVALRTGRGTDTQYF. As DNA, the CDR3 is TGTGCCAGCAGCGTAGCCCTTAGGACAGGACGAGGCACAGATACGCAGTATTTT. The variable domain in full, completed from reference TRBV9 and TRBJ2-3, reads DSGVTQTPKHLITATGQRVTLRCSPRSGDLSVYWYQQSLDQGLQFLIQYYNGEERAKGNILERFSAQQFPDLHSELNLSSLELGDSALYFCASSVALRTGRGTDTQYFGPGTRLTVL.

This clonotype was seen only a few times. The chain has TRBV12-3 or TRBV12-4 and TRBJ2-2; D may match TRBD1 or TRBD2 (6 bases each). V was cut by 6 bases and J by 7 bases, with 15 bases left in between. CDR3 size: 14 residues. CDR3 protein: CASSRGQGDGELFF. The DNA for the CDR3 is TGTGCCAGCAGCCGGGGGCAGGGTGACGGGGAGCTGTTTTTT.

This clonotype has more than one count but fewer than ten. This CDR3 is CASTHTDTQYF. As DNA, the CDR3 is TGTGCCAGCACCCACACAGATACGCAGTATTTT. V is TRBV5-6 and J is TRBJ2-3; D uncertain. CDR1 SGHDT and CDR2 YYEEEE come from the germline V gene. CDR3 length: 11 amino acids. V lost 6 bases and J 2 bases, leaving 4 bases between the germline ends.

The chain has TRBV27 and TRBJ2-5; the D is unclear. The CDR3 consists of 15 residues. CDR1 MNHEY and CDR2 SMNVEV come from the germline V gene (reference sequence). Trimming removed 6 bases from V and 2 bases from J, with 16 bases in between. CDR3 sequence: CASSPSIGPQETQYF. The CDR3 DNA sequence: TGTGCCAGCAGCCCGTCTATCGGCCCACAAGAGACCCAGTACTTC.

The chain couples TRBV3-1 to TRBJ2-1, with a possible D match to TRBD2 (5 bases). V was cut by 6 bases and J by 2 bases, with 11 bases left in between. The CDR3 consists of 14 residues. Per germline, CDR1 LGHDT and CDR2 YNNKEL (reference sequence). Written as DNA, the CDR3 is TGTGCCAGCAGTCCGCCGGGGACCTACAATGAGCAGTTCTTC. Translating it yields CASSPPGTYNEQFF.

This clonotype came up a few times. A junction boundary mismatches the germline segment, possibly from a read error. This chain uses TRBV5-1 with TRBJ1-1; the match to TRBD1 covers 8 bases. Per germline, CDR1 SGHRS and CDR2 YFSETQ. The CDR3 extends over 14 amino acids. CDR3 protein: CASRGVTGETDAFF. The CDR3 DNA is TGCGCCAGCAGAGGGGTGACAGGGGAAACTGACGCTTTCTTT.

This clonotype occurred a few times. The chain uses TRBV7-2 and TRBJ1-1, with D possibly TRBD1 on 5 matching bases. V lost 3 bases and J lost 10, with 15 bases in between. Looked up from germline, CDR1 is SGHTA and CDR2 is FQGNSA. The CDR3 is 13 amino acids. The CDR3 loop reads CASSFPGPGGAFF. CDR3 nucleotides: TGTGCCAGCAGCTTCCCAGGGCCCGGGGGAGCTTTCTTT.

This clonotype has a handful of counts. The V call is TRBV9, the J call TRBJ2-3; D is ambiguous. Trimming shortened V by 1 base and J by 0 bases, and 6 bases separated the two germline ends. The germline V gene encodes CDR1 SGDLS and CDR2 YYNGEE. The CDR3 consists of 14 residues. The CDR3 here is CASSVYPSTDTQYF. In DNA form, the CDR3 reads TGTGCCAGCAGCGTATATCCTAGCACAGATACGCAGTATTTT.

The rearrangement links TRBV20-1 to TRBJ2-3; no definite D call. Germline CDR1 reads DFQATT; CDR2 reads SNEGSKA (reference sequence). Trimming stripped 6 bases from V and 2 bases from J, with 6 bases between. The CDR3 contains 11 residues. CDR3 coding DNA: TGCAGTGCCGCATTCACAGATACGCAGTATTTT. This encodes CSAAFTDTQYF.

J is TRBJ2-1 and V is TRBV4-1; D possibly corresponds to TRBD1 (6 bases). The V gene lost 3 bases and the J gene lost 0 bases, with 12 bases spanning the gap. Germline V gene sequence: CDR1 MGHRA, CDR2 YSYEKL. The CDR3 loop spans 16 amino acids. This CDR3 reads CASSHDRTVSYNEQFF. DNA of the CDR3: TGCGCCAGCAGCCACGACAGGACAGTCTCCTACAATGAGCAGTTCTTC.

This clonotype was counted a single time. In DNA, the CDR3 is TGTGCCAGCAATCCTTCTGGGGCGGCCCTCGGTTACGAGCAGTACTTC. It encodes CASNPSGAALGYEQYF. V gene TRBV6-2 or TRBV6-3 combines with J gene TRBJ2-7, with a possible D match to TRBD1 (5 bases). V was clipped by 7 bases and J by 4 bases, with 23 bases between them. This CDR3 spans 16 amino acids. Germline values: CDR1 MNHEY, CDR2 SVGEGT.

The V call is TRBV24-1, the J call TRBJ2-5, with 9 bases fitting TRBD1. The CDR3 is 15 residues long. V dropped 7 bases and J dropped 5; count of bases not matched to a gene: 10. CDR1 is KGHDR and CDR2 is SFDVKD in the germline V gene. CDR3 residues: CATSGDRARGETQYF. CDR3 nucleotides: TGTGCCACCAGCGGGGACAGGGCGCGAGGGGAGACCCAGTACTTC.

The chain joins TRBV7-3 to TRBJ2-3; 7 bases fit TRBD1. CDR3 length: 14 amino acids. Germline CDR1 is SGHTA and CDR2 is FQGTGA. V lost 5 bases, J lost 5 bases, and 7 bases stayed unmatched. CDR3 protein: CASSPTGVGDTQYF. The DNA of the CDR3 is TGTGCCAGCAGCCCTACAGGGGTAGGAGATACGCAGTATTTT.

CDR3 sequence: CSVRPTSYEQYF. DNA of the CDR3: TGCAGCGTTCGCCCGACGTCCTACGAGCAGTACTTC. V gene TRBV29-1 combines with J gene TRBJ2-7; D not certain. V was pared by 5 bases and J by 1 base, with 9 bases between. The CDR3 consists of 12 residues. Germline V gives CDR1 SQVTM, CDR2 ANQGSEA.

The CDR3 region has the DNA TGTGCCAGCAGTTTATGGTCGGAGACCGGGGAGCTGTTTTTT. It yields the protein CASSLWSETGELFF. The chain has TRBV28 and TRBJ2-2; D not certain. The CDR3 extends over 14 amino acids. The ends were cut back, 0 bases at V and 5 bases at J, with 7 bases in the middle. Germline-derived CDR1 and CDR2 are MDHEN and SYDVKM.

This clonotype was detected only a few times. The chain couples TRBV29-1 to TRBJ2-3; 8 bases line up with TRBD2. The CDR3 loop spans 14 amino acids. Unmatched junction bases numbered 7, after V lost 6 bases and J lost 2 bases. Germline-derived CDR1 and CDR2 are SQVTM and ANQGSEA. The CDR3 protein is CSVQLADFTDTQYF. Here the CDR3 DNA reads TGCAGCGTCCAACTAGCGGACTTCACAGATACGCAGTATTTT.

This sequence joins TRBV12-3 or TRBV12-4 and TRBJ2-3, with D possibly TRBD2 on 5 matching bases. V was pared by 6 bases and J by 9 bases, with 13 bases between. The CDR3 sequence is 12 residues long. CDR3 coding DNA: TGTGCCAGCAGACGGACTGCCGGCACGCAGTATTTT. It encodes CASRRTAGTQYF.

The V and J genes are TRBV30 and TRBJ2-7, with D perhaps TRBD2 (5 bases). Germline CDR1 and CDR2: GTSNPN and SVGIG (reference sequence). The CDR3 runs to 12 residues. V lost 2 bases and J 5 bases, leaving 10 bases between the germline ends. This CDR3 is CAWSSGNHEQYF. The CDR3 DNA reads TGTGCCTGGAGTTCCGGGAACCACGAGCAGTACTTC.

J is TRBJ2-7 and V is TRBV6-2 or TRBV6-3; the match to TRBD2 covers 8 bases. Germline assignment: CDR1 MNHEY and CDR2 SVGEGT. The V and J ends lost 5 bases and 3 bases, in that order; junction bases with no gene match: 9. The CDR3 is 15 amino acids. CDR3 sequence reads: CASSTLQAGDYEQYF. CDR3 in DNA: TGTGCCAGCAGTACCCTCCAAGCGGGAGACTACGAGCAGTACTTC.